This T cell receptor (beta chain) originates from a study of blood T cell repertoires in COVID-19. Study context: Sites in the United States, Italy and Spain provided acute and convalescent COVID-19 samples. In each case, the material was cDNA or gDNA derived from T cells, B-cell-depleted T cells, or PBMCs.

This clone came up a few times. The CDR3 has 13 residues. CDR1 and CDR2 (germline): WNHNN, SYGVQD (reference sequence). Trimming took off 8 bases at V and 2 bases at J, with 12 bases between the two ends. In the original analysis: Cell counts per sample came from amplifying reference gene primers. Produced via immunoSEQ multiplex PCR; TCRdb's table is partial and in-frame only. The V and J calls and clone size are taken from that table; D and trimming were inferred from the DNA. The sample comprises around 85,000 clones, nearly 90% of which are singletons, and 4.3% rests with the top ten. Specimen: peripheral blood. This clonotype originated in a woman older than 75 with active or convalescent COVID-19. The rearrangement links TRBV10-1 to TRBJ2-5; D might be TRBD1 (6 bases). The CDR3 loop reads CASSAGVQETQYF. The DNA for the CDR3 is TGCGCCAGCTCCGCAGGGGTACAAGAGACCCAGTACTTC.